The 20 T cell receptor beta chains below were found in one sample sequenced in a study of shared clonotypes between healthy human individuals. TCRdb's table, derived via immunoSEQ multiplex PCR, lists solely in-frame clones and lacks some. The sample includes some 1.5 million clones, approximately 98% of them seen just once. The material sequenced was naive CD4+ T cells sorted from blood. The subset is: CD45RA+ positively selected. The receptors come from a young man in good health.

The gene calls are TRBV5-4 and TRBJ2-1; possibly TRBD1 or TRBD2 for D (5 bases each). This CDR3 region has 14 residues. Germline CDR1 and CDR2: SGHNT and YYREEE (reference sequence). V shed 3 bases and J shed 4 bases, with 11 bases lying between them. This CDR3 reads CASSYRDVYNEQFF. The CDR3 bases are TGTGCCAGCAGCTACCGGGACGTATACAATGAGCAGTTCTTC.

The chain is built from TRBV6-5 and TRBJ2-7; tentatively, D is TRBD1 (6 bases). The germline V gene has CDR1 MNHEY and CDR2 SVGAGI. The CDR3 runs 13 residues. The V end was cut by 6 bases, the J end by 5 bases, with 14 bases between. This chain's CDR3 is CASSKRQGNEQYF. In DNA form, the CDR3 reads TGTGCCAGCAGCAAACGTCAGGGGAACGAGCAGTACTTC.

The chain joins TRBV9 to TRBJ1-1, with D possibly being TRBD1 (5 bases). V was trimmed by 0 bases and J by 8 bases, leaving 8 bases between them. Germline CDR1 and CDR2: SGDLS and YYNGEE. The CDR3 extends over 12 amino acids. The CDR3 DNA follows: TGTGCCAGCAGCGTAGTGGGGGGAGAAGCTTTCTTT. Encoded protein: CASSVVGGEAFF.

CDR3 amino acids: CASSERDRTYNSTF. The DNA of the CDR3 is TGTGCCAGCAGCGAAAGGGACAGGACATACAACTCCACCTTC. The J gene is TRBJ1-2, the V gene TRBV7-9, with 8 bases aligning to TRBD1. In germline, CDR1 is SEHNR, CDR2 FQNEAQ (reference sequence). This CDR3 is built from 14 residues. The V gene end was trimmed by 5 bases and the J gene end by 13 bases; junction bases not matched to a gene: 15.

This chain links TRBV5-4 with TRBJ2-1; D is unclear. V was cut by 4 bases and J by 6 bases, with 14 bases left in between. This CDR3 comprises 14 residues. Germline values: CDR1 SGHNT, CDR2 YYREEE (reference sequence). CDR3 DNA sequence: TGTGCCAGCAGCCCGTTAAGGAACCTCAATGAGCAGTTCTTC. This encodes CASSPLRNLNEQFF.

The chain links TRBV29-1 to TRBJ2-7, with 13 bases identical to TRBD2. Germline assignment: CDR1 SQVTM and CDR2 ANQGSEA. The J segment lost 3 bases and the V segment lost 0 bases, leaving 2 bases of the junction unmatched. The CDR3 loop spans 15 amino acids. The CDR3 nucleotides are TGCAGCGTTGAAGAACTAGCGGGAGGGAGCTACGAGCAGTACTTC. Its protein product is CSVEELAGGSYEQYF.

With regard to this clone: The same CDR3 can be traced to other DNA sequences in this sample. The V gene is TRBV5-4, the J gene TRBJ2-7, with D possibly called TRBD1 or TRBD2 (6 bases each). The ends were cut back, 3 bases at V and 4 bases at J, with 11 bases in the middle. The CDR3 runs to 13 residues. In germline, CDR1 is SGHNT, CDR2 YYREEE (reference sequence). The CDR3 region is CASSSRGTYEQYF. The CDR3 DNA is TGTGCCAGCAGCTCCCGGGGGACATACGAGCAGTACTTC.

The V call is TRBV5-1, the J call TRBJ1-1; D not certain. The CDR3 has 14 residues. The V end lost 1 base, the J end lost 0 bases, and 7 bases lay between the germline ends. CDR1 SGHRS and CDR2 YFSETQ come from the germline V gene. The CDR3 DNA follows: TGCGCCAGCAGCTTGTTGGCGGTGAACACTGAAGCTTTCTTT. It translates to CASSLLAVNTEAFF.

The CDR3 region has the DNA TGTGCCAGCAGCCCCAAGGGGGGGATCCACTACGAGCAGTACTTC. As protein: CASSPKGGIHYEQYF. This chain links TRBV14 with TRBJ2-7; D is possibly TRBD2 (7 bases). The V gene's germline CDR1 is SGHDN and CDR2 FVKESK. V lost 4 bases to trimming and J lost 3 bases, with 16 bases between them. This CDR3 is built from 15 residues.

This chain uses TRBV7-2 with TRBJ2-7; tentative D call: TRBD1 (6 bases). V was shortened by 1 base and J by 6 bases, with 22 bases between the two germline ends. The CDR3 has 17 amino acids. The V gene's germline CDR1 is SGHTA and CDR2 FQGNSA. CDR3 nucleotide sequence: TGTGCCAGCAGCTTAGGCACTCCAACAGGGTACGGAAGCGAGCAGTACTTC. It is translated as CASSLGTPTGYGSEQYF.

The chain joins TRBV6-6 to TRBJ1-4; 8 nucleotides agree with TRBD1. Looked up from germline, CDR1 is MNHNY and CDR2 is SVGAGI (reference sequence). V was clipped by 5 bases and J by 7 bases; unmatched bases: 3. This CDR3 comprises 13 residues. The CDR3 DNA is TGTGCCAGCAGTGGGACAGGTGGTGAAAAACTGTTTTTT. Its protein is CASSGTGGEKLFF.

The rearrangement uses TRBV5-1 and TRBJ1-4; 9 bases match TRBD1. This CDR3 has 14 amino acids. Losses at the gene ends were 4 bases for V and 8 bases for J; bases not matched to a gene: 6. Germline lookup yields CDR1 SGHRS and CDR2 YFSETQ. CDR3 sequence: CASSIGQGWEKLFF. The CDR3 DNA reads TGCGCCAGCAGCATCGGACAGGGGTGGGAAAAACTGTTTTTT.

This chain uses TRBV30 with TRBJ2-4; no firm D call. The germline V gene encodes CDR1 GTSNPN and CDR2 SVGIG (reference sequence). Trimming took off 0 bases at V and 8 bases at J, with 11 bases between the two ends. The length of the CDR3 is 13 residues. The DNA of the CDR3 is TGTGCCTGGAGTGTAGATAGAAGCGACATTCAGTACTTC. This sequence encodes CAWSVDRSDIQYF. The full variable domain, with the rest looked up from reference TRBV30 and TRBJ2-4, is SQTIHQWPATLVQPVGSPLSLECTVEGTSNPNLYWYRQAAGRGLQLLFYSVGIGQISSEVPQNLSASRPQDRQFILSSKKLLLSDSGFYLCAWSVDRSDIQYFGAGTRLSVL.

The chain joins TRBV5-1 to TRBJ2-7; the D gene is possibly TRBD1 (6 bases). V lost 3 bases, J lost 2 bases, and 21 bases lay in between. CDR1 is SGHRS, CDR2 YFSETQ, per germline. The CDR3 contains 17 residues. The CDR3: CASSYGRGRGPPYEQYF. The CDR3 bases are TGCGCCAGCAGCTACGGACGGGGCAGGGGACCCCCCTACGAGCAGTACTTC.

The J gene is TRBJ2-1, the V gene TRBV4-1, with D perhaps matching TRBD2 (6 bases). V was cut by 4 bases and J by 0 bases, with 13 bases left in between. The CDR3 consists of 16 residues. Germline V gives CDR1 MGHRA, CDR2 YSYEKL. CDR3 bases: TGCGCCAGCAGCCGATTAAGGGGAGGCTCCTACAATGAGCAGTTCTTC. This translates into CASSRLRGGSYNEQFF.

The gene calls are TRBV5-6 and TRBJ2-3; D is unresolved. The germline V gene encodes CDR1 SGHDT and CDR2 YYEEEE. V was shortened by 0 bases and J by 2 bases, with 10 bases between the two germline ends. This CDR3 comprises 15 residues. This CDR3 reads CASSLVIKSTDTQYF. CDR3 sequence (DNA): TGTGCCAGCAGCTTGGTTATCAAATCCACAGATACGCAGTATTTT.

The V gene is TRBV29-1, the J gene TRBJ2-5; 7 positions match TRBD2. Germline V gene data show CDR1 as SQVTM and CDR2 as ANQGSEA. V trimming: 6 bases; J trimming: 5 bases; junction bases outside the gene matches: 9. This CDR3 comprises 13 residues. The chain's CDR3 is CSVRKRGGETQYF. CDR3 DNA: TGCAGCGTCCGGAAGCGGGGTGGGGAGACCCAGTACTTC.

The V and J genes are TRBV5-1 and TRBJ1-1; TRBD1 matches 8 bases. CDR3 size: 15 residues. CDR1 is SGHRS, CDR2 YFSETQ, per germline. V shed 0 bases, J shed 0 bases, and the junction held 1 base outside the gene matches. This CDR3 is CASSLGTGMNTEAFF. The CDR3 DNA follows: TGCGCCAGCAGCTTGGGGACAGGGATGAACACTGAAGCTTTCTTT.

The V call is TRBV2, the J call TRBJ2-7, with 8 bases identical to TRBD2. CDR1 and CDR2 (germline): SNHLY, FYNNEI. The CDR3 consists of 13 residues. Trimming at V came to 8 bases and at J to 1 base, leaving 4 bases not matched to a gene. CDR3 sequence: CASAGGGSYEQYF. DNA of the CDR3: TGTGCCAGCGCCGGCGGGGGGTCCTACGAGCAGTACTTC.

The V call is TRBV2, the J call TRBJ2-6; 7 bases agree with TRBD1. The length of the CDR3 is 14 residues. From germline, CDR1 is SNHLY and CDR2 FYNNEI. Trimming at V came to 6 bases and at J to 2 bases, leaving 1 base not matched to a gene. The CDR3 bases are TGTGCCAGCAGAGGGACAGCTGGGGCCAACGTCCTGACTTTC. It encodes CASRGTAGANVLTF.